The sequence of this TCR beta chain was determined in a study of OX40 agonist ivuxolimab in advanced cancers. Individuals having autoimmune disease history or systemic immunosuppression were not enrolled. Libraries were prepared by immunoSEQ multiplex PCR; TCRdb keeps only in-frame clonotypes and omits some of them. Of around 62,000 clones listed, 80% to 90% are singletons. The CDR3 extends over 14 amino acids. V was pared by 0 bases and J by 1 base, with 6 bases between. Germline V gives CDR1 PRHDT, CDR2 FYEKMQ (reference sequence). Sequenced here: CD4+ or CD8+ T cells sorted from blood, sampled in a trial of the OX40 agonist ivuxolimab. This receptor was obtained from an adult with an advanced solid tumor such as melanoma, head and neck, liver or kidney cancer. The J gene is TRBJ1-2, the V gene TRBV13; D call uncertain. The CDR3 is CASSLGQNNYGYTF. CDR3 DNA: TGTGCCAGCAGCTTAGGACAGAATAACTATGGCTACACCTTC. The variable domain in full, completed from reference TRBV13 and TRBJ1-2, reads AAGVIQSPRHLIKEKRETATLKCYPIPRHDTVYWYQQGPGQDPQFLISFYEKMQSDKGSIPDRFSAQQFSDYHSELNMSSLELGDSALYFCASSLGQNNYGYTFGSGTRLTVV.